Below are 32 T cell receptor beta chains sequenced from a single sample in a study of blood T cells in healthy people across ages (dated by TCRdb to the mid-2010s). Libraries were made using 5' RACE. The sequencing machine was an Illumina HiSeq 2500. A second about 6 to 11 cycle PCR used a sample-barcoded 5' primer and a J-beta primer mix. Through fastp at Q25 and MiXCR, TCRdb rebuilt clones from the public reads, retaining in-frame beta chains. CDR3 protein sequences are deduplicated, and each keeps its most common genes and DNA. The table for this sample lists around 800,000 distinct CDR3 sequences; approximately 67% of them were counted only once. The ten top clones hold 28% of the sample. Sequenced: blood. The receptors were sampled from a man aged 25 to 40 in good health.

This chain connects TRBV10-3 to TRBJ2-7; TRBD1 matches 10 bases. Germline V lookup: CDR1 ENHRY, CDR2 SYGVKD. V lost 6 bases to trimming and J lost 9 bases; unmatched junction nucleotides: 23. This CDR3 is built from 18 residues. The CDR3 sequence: CAIRAGTGVPGGNNGQYF. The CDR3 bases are TGTGCCATCAGAGCCGGGACAGGGGTTCCGGGTGGGAACAATGGGCAGTACTTC.

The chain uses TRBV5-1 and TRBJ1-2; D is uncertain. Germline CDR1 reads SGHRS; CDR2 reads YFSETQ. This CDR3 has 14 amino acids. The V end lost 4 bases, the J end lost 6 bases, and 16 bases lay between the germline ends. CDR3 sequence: CASSLGGESNGYTF. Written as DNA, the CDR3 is TGCGCCAGCAGCCTTGGTGGGGAGTCGAATGGCTACACCTTC.

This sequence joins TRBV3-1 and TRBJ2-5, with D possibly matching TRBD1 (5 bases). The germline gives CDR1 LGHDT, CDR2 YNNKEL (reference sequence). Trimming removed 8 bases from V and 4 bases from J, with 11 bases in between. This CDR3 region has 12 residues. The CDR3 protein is CASQKGVETQYF. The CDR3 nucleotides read TGTGCCAGCCAGAAAGGGGTAGAGACCCAGTACTTC.

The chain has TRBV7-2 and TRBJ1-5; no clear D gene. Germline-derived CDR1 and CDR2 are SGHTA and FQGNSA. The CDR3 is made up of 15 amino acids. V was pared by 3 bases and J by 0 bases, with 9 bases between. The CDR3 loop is CASSLSRLSNQPQHF. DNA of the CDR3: TGTGCCAGCAGCTTGAGCCGCCTTAGCAATCAGCCCCAGCATTTT.

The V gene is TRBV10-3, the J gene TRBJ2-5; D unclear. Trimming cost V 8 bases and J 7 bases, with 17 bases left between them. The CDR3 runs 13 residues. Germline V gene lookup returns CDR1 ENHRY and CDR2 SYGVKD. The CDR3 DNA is TGTGCCATCGTCCCGGACGGTTTAGGGACCCAGTACTTC. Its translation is CAIVPDGLGTQYF.

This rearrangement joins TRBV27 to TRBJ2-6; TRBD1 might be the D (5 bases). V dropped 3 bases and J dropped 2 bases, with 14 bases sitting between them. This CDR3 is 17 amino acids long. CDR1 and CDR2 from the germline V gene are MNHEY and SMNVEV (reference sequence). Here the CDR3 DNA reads TGTGCCAGCAGTTTTTCTCCGACAGACGCTGGGGCCAACGTCCTGACTTTC. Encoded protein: CASSFSPTDAGANVLTF. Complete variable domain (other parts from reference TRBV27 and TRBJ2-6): EAQVTQNPRYLITVTGKKLTVTCSQNMNHEYMSWYRQDPGLGLRQIYYSMNVEVTDKGDVPEGYKVSRKEKRNFPLILESPSPNQTSLYFCASSFSPTDAGANVLTFGAGSRLTVL.

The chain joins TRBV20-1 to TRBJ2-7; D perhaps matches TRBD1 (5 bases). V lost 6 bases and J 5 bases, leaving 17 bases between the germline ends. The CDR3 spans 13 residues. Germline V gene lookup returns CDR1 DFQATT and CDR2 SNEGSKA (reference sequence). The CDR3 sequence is CSATTGLPDEQYF. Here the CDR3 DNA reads TGCAGTGCAACCACAGGCCTCCCCGACGAGCAGTACTTC.

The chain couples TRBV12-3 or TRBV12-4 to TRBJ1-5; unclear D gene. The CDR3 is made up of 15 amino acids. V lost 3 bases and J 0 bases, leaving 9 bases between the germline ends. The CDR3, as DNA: TGTGCCAGCAGTTTCAGTGGAGGTAGCAATCAGCCCCAGCATTTT. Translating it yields CASSFSGGSNQPQHF.

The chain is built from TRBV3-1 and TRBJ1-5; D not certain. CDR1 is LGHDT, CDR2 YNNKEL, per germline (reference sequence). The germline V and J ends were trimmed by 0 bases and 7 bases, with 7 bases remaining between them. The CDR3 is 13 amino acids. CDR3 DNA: TGTGCCAGCAGCCAAGATATGGTCCAGCCCCAGCATTTT. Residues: CASSQDMVQPQHF.

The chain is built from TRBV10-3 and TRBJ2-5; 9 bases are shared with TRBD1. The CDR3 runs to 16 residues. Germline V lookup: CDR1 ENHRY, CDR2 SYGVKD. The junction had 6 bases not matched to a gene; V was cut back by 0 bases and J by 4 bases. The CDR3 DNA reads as TGTGCCATCAGTGAGTCAGGGGGACAGGGAGGAGAGACCCAGTACTTC. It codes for CAISESGGQGGETQYF.

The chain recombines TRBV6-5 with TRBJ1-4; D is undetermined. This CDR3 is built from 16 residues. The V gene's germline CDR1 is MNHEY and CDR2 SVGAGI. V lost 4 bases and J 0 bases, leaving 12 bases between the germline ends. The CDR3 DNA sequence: TGTGCCAGCAGTTCCTTCCGCCAGCCAACTAATGAAAAACTGTTTTTT. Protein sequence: CASSSFRQPTNEKLFF.

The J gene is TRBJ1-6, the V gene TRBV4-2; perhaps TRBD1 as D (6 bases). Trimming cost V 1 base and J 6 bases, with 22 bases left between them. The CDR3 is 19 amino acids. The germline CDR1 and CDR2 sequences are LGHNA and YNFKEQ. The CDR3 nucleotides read TGTGCCAGCAGCCAAGTGGTCCCGACAGGTCTTGTCCTTAATTCACCCCTCCACTTT. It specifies CASSQVVPTGLVLNSPLHF.

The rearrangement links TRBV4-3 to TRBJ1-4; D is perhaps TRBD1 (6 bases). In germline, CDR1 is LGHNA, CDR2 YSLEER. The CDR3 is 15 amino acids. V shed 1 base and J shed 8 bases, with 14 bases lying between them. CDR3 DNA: TGCGCCAGCAGCCAAGGGACAGCAAACGGGGAAAAACTGTTTTTT. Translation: CASSQGTANGEKLFF.

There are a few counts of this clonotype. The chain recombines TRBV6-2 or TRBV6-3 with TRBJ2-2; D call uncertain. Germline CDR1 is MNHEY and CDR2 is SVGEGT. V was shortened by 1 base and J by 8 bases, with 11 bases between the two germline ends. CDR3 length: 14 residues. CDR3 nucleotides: TGTGCCAGCAGTTACTTTTTAACGAGTGGGGAGCTGTTTTTT. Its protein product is CASSYFLTSGELFF.

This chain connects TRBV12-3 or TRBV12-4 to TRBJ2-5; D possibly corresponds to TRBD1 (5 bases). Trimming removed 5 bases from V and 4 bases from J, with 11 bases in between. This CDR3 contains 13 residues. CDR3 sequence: CASSVRQGETQYF. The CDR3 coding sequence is TGTGCCAGCAGTGTAAGGCAGGGAGAGACCCAGTACTTC.

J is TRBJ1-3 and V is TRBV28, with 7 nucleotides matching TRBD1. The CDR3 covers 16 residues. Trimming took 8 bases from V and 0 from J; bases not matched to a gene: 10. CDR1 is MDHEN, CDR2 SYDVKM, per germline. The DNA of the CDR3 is TGTGCCAGCGGGACAGCCGAATCTCTCTCTGGAAACACCATATATTTT. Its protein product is CASGTAESLSGNTIYF.

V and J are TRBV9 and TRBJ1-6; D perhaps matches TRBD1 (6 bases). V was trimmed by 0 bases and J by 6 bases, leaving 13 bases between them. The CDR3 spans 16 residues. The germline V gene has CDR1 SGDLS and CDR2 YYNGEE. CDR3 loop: CASSVETGWPNSPLHF. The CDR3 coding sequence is TGTGCCAGCAGCGTAGAAACAGGGTGGCCTAATTCACCCCTCCACTTT. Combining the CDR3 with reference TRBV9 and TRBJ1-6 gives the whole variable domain DSGVTQTPKHLITATGQRVTLRCSPRSGDLSVYWYQQSLDQGLQFLIQYYNGEERAKGNILERFSAQQFPDLHSELNLSSLELGDSALYFCASSVETGWPNSPLHFGNGTRLTVT.

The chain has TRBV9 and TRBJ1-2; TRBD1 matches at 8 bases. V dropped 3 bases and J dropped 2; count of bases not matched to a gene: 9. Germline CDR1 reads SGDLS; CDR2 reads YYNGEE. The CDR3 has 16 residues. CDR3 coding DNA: TGTGCCAGCAGCGCAAGGGGGACAGGAGACAACTATGGCTACACCTTC. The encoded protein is CASSARGTGDNYGYTF.

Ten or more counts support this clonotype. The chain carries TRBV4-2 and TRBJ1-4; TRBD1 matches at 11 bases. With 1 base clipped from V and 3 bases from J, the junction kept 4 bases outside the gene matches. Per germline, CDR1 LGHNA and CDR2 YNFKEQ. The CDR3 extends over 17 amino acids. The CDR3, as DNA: TGTGCCAGCAGCCAAGGGACAGGGGGCCTGGCTAATGAAAAACTGTTTTTT. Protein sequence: CASSQGTGGLANEKLFF.

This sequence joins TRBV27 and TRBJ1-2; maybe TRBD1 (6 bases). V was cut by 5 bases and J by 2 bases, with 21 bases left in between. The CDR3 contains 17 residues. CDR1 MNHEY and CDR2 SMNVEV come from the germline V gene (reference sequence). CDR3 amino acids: CASSPTTMGQLNYGYTF. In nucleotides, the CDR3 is TGTGCCAGCAGTCCCACGACTATGGGACAATTGAACTATGGCTACACCTTC.

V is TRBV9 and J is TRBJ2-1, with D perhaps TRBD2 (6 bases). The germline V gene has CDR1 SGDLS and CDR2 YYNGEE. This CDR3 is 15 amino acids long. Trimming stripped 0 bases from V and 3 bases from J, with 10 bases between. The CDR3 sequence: CASSVDGGNYNEQFF. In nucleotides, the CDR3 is TGTGCCAGCAGCGTAGACGGCGGGAACTACAATGAGCAGTTCTTC.

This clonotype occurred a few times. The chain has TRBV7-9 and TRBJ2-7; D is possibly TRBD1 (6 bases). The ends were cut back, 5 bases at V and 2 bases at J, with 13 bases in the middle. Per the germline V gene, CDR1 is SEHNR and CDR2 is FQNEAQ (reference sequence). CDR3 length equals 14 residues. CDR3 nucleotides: TGTGCCAGCAGCCGCGACAGGTTCACCTACGAGCAGTACTTC. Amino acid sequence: CASSRDRFTYEQYF.

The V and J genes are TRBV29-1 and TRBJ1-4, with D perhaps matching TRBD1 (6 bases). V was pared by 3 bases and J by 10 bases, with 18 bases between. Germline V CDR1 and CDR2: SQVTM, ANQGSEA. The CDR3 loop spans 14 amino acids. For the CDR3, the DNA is TGCAGCGTTGATCCCGGGACGGGAGGGGGAAAACTGTTTTTT. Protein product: CSVDPGTGGGKLFF.

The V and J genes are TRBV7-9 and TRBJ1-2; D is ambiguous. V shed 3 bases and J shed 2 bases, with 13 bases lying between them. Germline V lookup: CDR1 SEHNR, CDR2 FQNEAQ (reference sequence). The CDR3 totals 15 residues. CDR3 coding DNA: TGTGCCAGCAGCTTTGGGGAATTGGGAAACTATGGCTACACCTTC. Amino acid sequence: CASSFGELGNYGYTF.

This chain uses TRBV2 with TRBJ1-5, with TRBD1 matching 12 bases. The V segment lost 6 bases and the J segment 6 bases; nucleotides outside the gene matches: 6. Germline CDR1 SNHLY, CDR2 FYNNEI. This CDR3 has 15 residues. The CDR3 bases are TGTGCCAGCAGCGCCGGGACAGGGGGCCTTCAGCCCCAGCATTTT. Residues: CASSAGTGGLQPQHF.

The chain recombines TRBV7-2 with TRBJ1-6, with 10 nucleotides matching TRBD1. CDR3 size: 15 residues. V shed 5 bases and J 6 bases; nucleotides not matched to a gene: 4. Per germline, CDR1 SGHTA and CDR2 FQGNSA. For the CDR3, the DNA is TGTGCCAGCAGCCCGACAGGGGGCATTAATTCACCCCTCCACTTT. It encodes CASSPTGGINSPLHF.

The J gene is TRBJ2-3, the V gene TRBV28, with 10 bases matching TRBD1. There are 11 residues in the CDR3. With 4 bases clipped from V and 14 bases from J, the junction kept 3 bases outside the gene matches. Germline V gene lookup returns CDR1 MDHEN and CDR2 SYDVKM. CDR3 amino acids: CASSSRDRGYF. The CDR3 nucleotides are TGTGCCAGCAGTTCCCGGGACAGGGGGTATTTT.

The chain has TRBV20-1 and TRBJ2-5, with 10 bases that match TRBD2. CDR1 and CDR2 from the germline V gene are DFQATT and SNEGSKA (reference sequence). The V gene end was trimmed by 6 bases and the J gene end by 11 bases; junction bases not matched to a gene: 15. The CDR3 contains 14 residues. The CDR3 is CSATSFSGGREQYF. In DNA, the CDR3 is TGCAGTGCGACCTCCTTTAGCGGGGGGCGGGAGCAGTACTTC.

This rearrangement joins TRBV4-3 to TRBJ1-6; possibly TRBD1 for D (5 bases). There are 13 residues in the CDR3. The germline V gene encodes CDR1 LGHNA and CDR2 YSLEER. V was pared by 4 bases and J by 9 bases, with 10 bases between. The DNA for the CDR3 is TGCGCCAGCAGCCCATCGGGGGTTTCACCCCTCCACTTT. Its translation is CASSPSGVSPLHF.

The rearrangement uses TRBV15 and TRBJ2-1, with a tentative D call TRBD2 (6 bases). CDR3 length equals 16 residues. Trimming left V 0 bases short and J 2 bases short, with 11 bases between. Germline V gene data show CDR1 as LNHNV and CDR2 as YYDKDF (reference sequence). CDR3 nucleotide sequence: TGTGCCACCAGCAGAGATCGGGGGAACCCCTACAATGAGCAGTTCTTC. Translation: CATSRDRGNPYNEQFF. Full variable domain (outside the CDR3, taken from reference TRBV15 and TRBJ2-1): DAMVIQNPRYQVTQFGKPVTLSCSQTLNHNVMYWYQQKSSQAPKLLFHYYDKDFNNEADTPDNFQSRRPNTSFCFLDIRSPGLGDTAMYLCATSRDRGNPYNEQFFGPGTRLTVL.

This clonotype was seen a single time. The CDR3 spells CSASHPSGGAYEQYF. CDR3 sequence (DNA): TGCAGTGCTAGCCATCCTAGCGGGGGGGCTTACGAGCAGTACTTC. This chain joins TRBV20-1 and TRBJ2-4; 12 bases agree with TRBD2. With the DNA end fitting TRBJ2-7 better, the J assignment may be wrong. CDR1 and CDR2 (germline): DFQATT, SNEGSKA (reference sequence). This CDR3 comprises 15 residues.

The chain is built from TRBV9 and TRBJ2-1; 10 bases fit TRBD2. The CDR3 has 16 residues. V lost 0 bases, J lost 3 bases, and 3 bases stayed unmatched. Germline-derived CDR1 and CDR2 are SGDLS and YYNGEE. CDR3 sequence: CASSVEIAGGYNEQFF. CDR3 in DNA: TGTGCCAGCAGCGTAGAGATAGCGGGGGGCTACAATGAGCAGTTCTTC.